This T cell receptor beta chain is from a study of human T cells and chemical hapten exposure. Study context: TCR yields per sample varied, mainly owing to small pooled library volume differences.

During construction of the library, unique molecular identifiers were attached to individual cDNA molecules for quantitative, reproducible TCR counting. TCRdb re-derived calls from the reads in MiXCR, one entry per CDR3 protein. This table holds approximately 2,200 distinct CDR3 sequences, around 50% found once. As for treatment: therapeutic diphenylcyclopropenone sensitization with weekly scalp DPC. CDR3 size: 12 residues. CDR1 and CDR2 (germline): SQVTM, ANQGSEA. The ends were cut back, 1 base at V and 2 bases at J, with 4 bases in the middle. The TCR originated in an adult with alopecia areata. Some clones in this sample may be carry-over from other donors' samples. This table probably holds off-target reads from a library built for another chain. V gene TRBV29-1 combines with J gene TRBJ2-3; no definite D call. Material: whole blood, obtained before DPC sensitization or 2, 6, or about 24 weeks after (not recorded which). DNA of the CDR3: TGCAGCGTTGAAGCGACCACAGATACGCAGTATTTT. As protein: CSVEATTDTQYF.